Included here is one TCR beta chain sequence, with context. The antigen is undetermined. This entry comes from a study of identifying expanded T cells in peripheral blood. Study-level points and caveats: Clone count variance between two-week samples rose with total template count. Technical replicates showed roughly 1.2 changed clones; two weeks about 16; four weeks 19.

The CDR3 has 12 amino acids. Germline loops: CDR1 MNHEY, CDR2 SVGAGI. J gave up 7 bases and V 7 bases, and 4 bases lay outside the gene matches. Using immunoSEQ multiplex PCR, the repertoire was profiled, and TCRdb retains in-frame clones only, with some absent. The table lists about 76,000 clones, almost 85% of them singletons, with around 19% in the top ten. Sequencing was performed on blood. This sequence was found in a person between 18 and 75 years old in good health. The chain has TRBV6-5 and TRBJ2-7; TRBD2 matches at 10 bases. In nucleotides, the CDR3 is TGTGCCAGCACCTTGGGACTAGCGGAGCAGTACTTC. Its translation: CASTLGLAEQYF.